This TCR beta chain was profiled in a study of cytomegalovirus exposure and HLA in healthy donors. The PCR used 60 Vbeta and 13 Jbeta primers. Some clones are missing from TCRdb's copy, which holds only in-frame ones; the method was immunoSEQ multiplex PCR. The sample has around 26,000 clones. The V gene end was trimmed by 6 bases and the J gene end by 8 bases; junction bases not matched to a gene: 6. The germline CDR1 and CDR2 sequences are SQVTM and ANQGSEA. The CDR3 is 14 amino acids. This sequence originates from a male donor in good health and CMV-seropositive. Sample: PBMCs. V usage is TRBV29-1 and J usage is TRBJ2-1, with 14 bases aligning to TRBD2. In nucleotides, the CDR3 is TGCAGCGTGGGACTAGCGGGAGTTGATGATGAGCAGTTCTTC. This translates into CSVGLAGVDDEQFF.